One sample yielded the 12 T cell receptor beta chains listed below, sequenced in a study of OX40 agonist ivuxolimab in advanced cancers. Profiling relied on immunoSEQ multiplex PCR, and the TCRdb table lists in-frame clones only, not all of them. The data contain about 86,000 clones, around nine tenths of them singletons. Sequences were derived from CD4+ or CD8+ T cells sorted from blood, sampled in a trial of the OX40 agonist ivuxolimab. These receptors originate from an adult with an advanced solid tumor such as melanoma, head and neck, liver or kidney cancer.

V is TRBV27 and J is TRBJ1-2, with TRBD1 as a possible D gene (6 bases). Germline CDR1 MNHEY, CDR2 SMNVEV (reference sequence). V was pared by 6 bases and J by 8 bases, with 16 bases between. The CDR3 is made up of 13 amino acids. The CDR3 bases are TGTGCCAGCAGGGAAGGGGGGCGGCTAGGCTACACCTTC. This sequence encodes CASREGGRLGYTF.

The CDR3: CAWIPRGTVLKEQYF. The CDR3 nucleotides read TGTGCCTGGATTCCTAGGGGGACAGTATTAAAAGAGCAGTACTTC. V usage is TRBV30 and J usage is TRBJ2-7; 7 bases map to TRBD1. Germline V gene lookup returns CDR1 GTSNPN and CDR2 SVGIG (reference sequence). Trimming took 4 bases from V and 7 from J; bases not matched to a gene: 16. CDR3 length: 15 residues.

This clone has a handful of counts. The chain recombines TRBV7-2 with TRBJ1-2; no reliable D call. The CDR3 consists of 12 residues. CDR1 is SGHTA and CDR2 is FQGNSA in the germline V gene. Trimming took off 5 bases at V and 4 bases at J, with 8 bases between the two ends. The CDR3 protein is CASSPNSYGYTF. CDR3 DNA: TGTGCCAGCAGCCCGAATTCCTATGGCTACACCTTC.

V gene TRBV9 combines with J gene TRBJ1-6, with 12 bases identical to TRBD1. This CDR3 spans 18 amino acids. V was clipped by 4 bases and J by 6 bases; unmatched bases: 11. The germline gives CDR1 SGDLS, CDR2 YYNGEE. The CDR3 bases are TGTGCCAGCAGCACTGGGACAGGGGGCGCGTTAAGTAATTCACCCCTCCACTTT. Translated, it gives CASSTGTGGALSNSPLHF. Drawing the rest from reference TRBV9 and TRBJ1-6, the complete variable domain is DSGVTQTPKHLITATGQRVTLRCSPRSGDLSVYWYQQSLDQGLQFLIQYYNGEERAKGNILERFSAQQFPDLHSELNLSSLELGDSALYFCASSTGTGGALSNSPLHFGNGTRLTVT.

The CDR3, as DNA: TGTGCCAGCAGCTCGCAAGGGATCAGCTATGGCTACACCTTC. As protein: CASSSQGISYGYTF. The J gene is TRBJ1-2, the V gene TRBV7-8; D not resolved. Germline V CDR1 and CDR2: SGHVS, FQNEAQ. The CDR3 contains 14 residues. V was trimmed by 4 bases and J by 4 bases, leaving 13 bases between them.

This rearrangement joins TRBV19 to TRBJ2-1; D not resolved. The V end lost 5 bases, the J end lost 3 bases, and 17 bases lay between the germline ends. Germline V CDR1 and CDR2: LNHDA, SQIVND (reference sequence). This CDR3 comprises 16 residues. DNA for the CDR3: TGTGCCAGTAGTTCCCGTGTGAGGCGAGGCTACAATGAGCAGTTCTTC. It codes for CASSSRVRRGYNEQFF.

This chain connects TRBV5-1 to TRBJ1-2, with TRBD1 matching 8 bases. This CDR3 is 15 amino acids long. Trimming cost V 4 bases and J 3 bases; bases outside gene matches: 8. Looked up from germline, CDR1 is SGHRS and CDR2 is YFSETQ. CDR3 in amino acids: CASSRGQGGDYGYTF. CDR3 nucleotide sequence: TGCGCCAGCAGCCGAGGACAGGGTGGCGACTATGGCTACACCTTC.

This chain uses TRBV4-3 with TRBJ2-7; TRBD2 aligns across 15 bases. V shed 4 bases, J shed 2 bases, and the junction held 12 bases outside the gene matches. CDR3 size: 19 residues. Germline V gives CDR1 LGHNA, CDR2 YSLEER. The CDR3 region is CASSRGTSGGSTFPYEQYF. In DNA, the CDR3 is TGCGCCAGCAGCCGTGGGACTAGCGGGGGGTCGACCTTTCCCTACGAGCAGTACTTC.

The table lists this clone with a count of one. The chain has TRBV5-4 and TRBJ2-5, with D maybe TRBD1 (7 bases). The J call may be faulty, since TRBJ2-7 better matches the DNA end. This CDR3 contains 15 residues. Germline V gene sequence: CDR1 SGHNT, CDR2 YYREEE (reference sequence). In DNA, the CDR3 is TGTGCCAGCAGCTTGGACCCAGGGGGGACCTACGAGCAGTACTTC. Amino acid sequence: CASSLDPGGTYEQYF.

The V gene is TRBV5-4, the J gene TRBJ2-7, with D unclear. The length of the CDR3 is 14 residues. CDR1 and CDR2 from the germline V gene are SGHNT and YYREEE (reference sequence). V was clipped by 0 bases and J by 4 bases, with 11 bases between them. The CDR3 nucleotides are TGTGCCAGCAGCTTGGAGGCGTTTTCGTACGAGCAGTACTTC. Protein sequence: CASSLEAFSYEQYF.

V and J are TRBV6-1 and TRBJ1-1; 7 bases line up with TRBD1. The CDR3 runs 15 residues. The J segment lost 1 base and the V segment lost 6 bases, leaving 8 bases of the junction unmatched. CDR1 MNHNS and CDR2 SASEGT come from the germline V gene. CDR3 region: CASRRNTGANTEAFF. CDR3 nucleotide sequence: TGTGCCAGCAGACGCAATACAGGGGCGAACACTGAAGCTTTCTTT.

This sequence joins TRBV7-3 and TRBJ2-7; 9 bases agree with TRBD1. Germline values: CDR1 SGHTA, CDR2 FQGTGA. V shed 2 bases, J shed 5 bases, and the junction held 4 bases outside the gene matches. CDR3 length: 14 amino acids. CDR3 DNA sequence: TGTGCCAGCAGCTTAGGGACAGGGAACAACGAGCAGTACTTC. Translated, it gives CASSLGTGNNEQYF. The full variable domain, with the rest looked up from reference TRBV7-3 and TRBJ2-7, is GAGVSQTPSNKVTEKGKYVELRCDPISGHTALYWYRQSLGQGPEFLIYFQGTGAADDSGLPNDRFFAVRPEGSVSTLKIQRTERGDSAVYLCASSLGTGNNEQYFGPGTRLTVT.